The TCR beta chain described here comes from a study of tumor and adjacent non-tumor tissue in lung cancer. Study-wide background: Patients were aged roughly 30 to 76, around ten men and 4 to 6 women, stage I to III.

The template was RNA from unsorted bulk tissue. This non-tumor lung sample came from over 3 cm beyond the tumor edge. The library came from three nested PCR rounds adapted from ARM-PCR protocols. TCRdb re-called the multiplex PCR reads with MiXCR, one entry per CDR3 protein. The repertoire has 90,000 to 100,000 distinct CDR3 sequences, roughly 80% of them found once; the top ten carry about 29%. CDR3 length equals 13 residues. Germline V lookup: CDR1 SGHAT, CDR2 FQNNGV. Note on this clonotype: What it binds is unknown. A read error may account for a junction end that differs from germline.

Study-level points and caveats: Significantly higher TCR diversity was found in tumor than normal lung.

The clonotype comes from a man between 60 and 70 years old with small cell lung cancer. Sequences were obtained from distant non-tumor lung tissue. The V call is TRBV11-2, the J call TRBJ2-1, with D tentatively TRBD2 (5 bases). The DNA for the CDR3 is TGTGCCAGTATCTTAGAGGTGGCGGGCCTAAAGATCTTC. Its protein product is CASILEVAGLKIF.